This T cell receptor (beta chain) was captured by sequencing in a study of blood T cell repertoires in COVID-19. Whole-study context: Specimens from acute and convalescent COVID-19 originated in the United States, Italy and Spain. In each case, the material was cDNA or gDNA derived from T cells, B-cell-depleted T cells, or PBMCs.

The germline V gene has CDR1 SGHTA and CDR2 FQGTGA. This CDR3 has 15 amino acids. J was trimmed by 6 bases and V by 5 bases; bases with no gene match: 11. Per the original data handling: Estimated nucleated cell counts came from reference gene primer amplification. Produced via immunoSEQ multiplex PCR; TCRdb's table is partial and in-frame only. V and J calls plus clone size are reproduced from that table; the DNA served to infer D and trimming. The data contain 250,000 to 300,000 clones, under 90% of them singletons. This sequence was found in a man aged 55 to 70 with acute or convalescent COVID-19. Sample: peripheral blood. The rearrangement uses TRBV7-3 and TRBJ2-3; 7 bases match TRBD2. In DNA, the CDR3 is TGTGCCAGCAGCCGCGGGGGTGTAGGTTTCGATACGCAGTATTTT. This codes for CASSRGGVGFDTQYF.